Below, 18 T cell receptor beta chains from the same sample are listed, as sequenced in a study of T cell repertoires in aging, cancer and after chemotherapy. TCR beta rearrangements were amplified from peripheral blood genomic DNA. Multiplex touch-down PCR with TRB-A/B primers amplified rearranged V-D-J TRB sequences. TCRdb ran MiXCR on the multiplex PCR reads and lists one entry per CDR3 protein. The sample holds some 8,500 distinct CDR3 sequences, just over 40% seen once. The sequencing sample was made of blood. The receptors were sampled from a human donor with a solid tumor.

This clonotype has just a few counts. The V and J genes are TRBV19 and TRBJ1-3; D unresolved. The CDR3 is 17 residues long. V was clipped by 5 bases and J by 0 bases, with 17 bases between them. Looked up from germline, CDR1 is LNHDA and CDR2 is SQIVND (reference sequence). The CDR3 is CASSDPPQSSSGNTIYF. The CDR3 DNA follows: TGTGCCAGTAGTGACCCACCACAGAGCTCCTCTGGAAACACCATATATTTT.

This clonotype has just a few counts. The CDR3 loop reads CASSSPTGGWAYEQYF. The CDR3 DNA reads as TGTGCCAGCAGTTCTCCGACAGGGGGCTGGGCCTACGAGCAGTACTTC. The J gene is TRBJ2-7, the V gene TRBV11-3; TRBD1 matches 10 bases. The V segment lost 6 bases and the J segment 2 bases; nucleotides outside the gene matches: 10. The V gene's germline CDR1 is SGHNT and CDR2 YENEEA. CDR3 size: 16 residues.

The rearrangement links TRBV24-1 to TRBJ2-2, with unresolved D. The CDR3 length is 13 residues. Germline values: CDR1 KGHDR, CDR2 SFDVKD. V was clipped by 5 bases and J by 8 bases, with 11 bases between them. The CDR3 DNA reads as TGTGCCACCAGTGTTAGGGCACTGGGGGAGCTGTTTTTT. Translating it yields CATSVRALGELFF.

This clonotype was seen only a few times. The chain uses TRBV19 and TRBJ2-1, with 9 bases matching TRBD2. Germline trimming cut 5 bases from V and 6 bases from J; bases unmatched to any gene: 5. Germline V gene sequence: CDR1 LNHDA, CDR2 SQIVND (reference sequence). This CDR3 has 14 amino acids. The chain's CDR3 is CASSGRREGNEQFF. The CDR3 nucleotides are TGTGCCAGTAGTGGGAGGCGGGAGGGCAATGAGCAGTTCTTC.

V and J are TRBV12-3 or TRBV12-4 and TRBJ2-3, with 13 bases that match TRBD2. The CDR3 consists of 16 residues. After removal of 3 bases from V and 0 bases from J, the junction contained 0 bases not matched to a gene. The CDR3 coding sequence is TGTGCCAGCAGTTTGGGACTAGCGGGGAGCACAGATACGCAGTATTTT. This gives the protein CASSLGLAGSTDTQYF.

V is TRBV24-1 and J is TRBJ2-2; unclear D gene. Germline lookup yields CDR1 KGHDR and CDR2 SFDVKD. V lost 5 bases to trimming and J lost 4 bases, with 7 bases between them. The CDR3 totals 13 residues. CDR3 region: CATSVGFTGELFF. The DNA of the CDR3 is TGTGCCACCAGTGTCGGTTTCACCGGGGAGCTGTTTTTT.

This clonotype has just a few counts. The V gene is TRBV19, the J gene TRBJ1-5; D gene uncertain. The CDR3 extends over 13 amino acids. Germline V gene data show CDR1 as LNHDA and CDR2 as SQIVND (reference sequence). V lost 5 bases and J 2 bases, leaving 7 bases between the germline ends. Here the CDR3 DNA reads TGTGCCAGTAGTGCGAGGCGCAATCAGCCCCAGCATTTT. Its protein product is CASSARRNQPQHF.

The rearrangement links TRBV6-1 to TRBJ1-2; a weak D match, TRBD1 (6 bases). CDR3 size: 14 residues. The germline V gene encodes CDR1 MNHNS and CDR2 SASEGT. The V end was cut by 5 bases, the J end by 0 bases, with 10 bases between. The DNA of the CDR3 is TGTGCCAGCAGTCGGGACACAGCTAACTATGGCTACACCTTC. Protein sequence: CASSRDTANYGYTF.

The chain couples TRBV27 to TRBJ2-6; D remains unclear. Germline lookup yields CDR1 MNHEY and CDR2 SMNVEV (reference sequence). The V end lost 8 bases, the J end lost 0 bases, and 17 bases lay between the germline ends. This CDR3 has 17 amino acids. CDR3: CASASPHPFSGANVLTF. The DNA for the CDR3 is TGTGCCAGCGCCTCACCCCATCCCTTCTCTGGGGCCAACGTCCTGACTTTC.

The rearrangement links TRBV6-5 to TRBJ2-7; no clear D. Germline-derived CDR1 and CDR2 are MNHEY and SVGAGI. Trimming left V 10 bases short and J 3 bases short, with 13 bases between. The CDR3 is 12 residues long. As DNA, the CDR3 is TGTGCCATCTCCGAGCCTGACTACGAGCAGTACTTC. It specifies CAISEPDYEQYF.

The chain is built from TRBV7-4 and TRBJ2-1, with D tentatively TRBD1 or TRBD2 (6 bases each). The CDR3 consists of 14 residues. Trimming cost V 4 bases and J 4 bases, with 11 bases left between them. Germline V CDR1 and CDR2: SGHVT, SQSDAQ. CDR3 protein: CASSSGADYNEQFF. DNA for the CDR3: TGTGCCAGCAGCTCGGGGGCAGATTACAATGAGCAGTTCTTC.

The V call is TRBV10-3, the J call TRBJ2-3; D gene uncertain. There are 17 residues in the CDR3. The V end lost 2 bases, the J end lost 2 bases, and 17 bases lay between the germline ends. Germline CDR1 ENHRY, CDR2 SYGVKD. CDR3 nucleotide sequence: TGTGCCATCAGTGAGGTGGGCACCCTGATGTTCACAGATACGCAGTATTTT. Its translation is CAISEVGTLMFTDTQYF.

This clonotype was seen only a few times. The genes are TRBV11-3 and TRBJ1-2, with D unresolved. Deletions cut 5 bases from V and 6 bases from J, with 10 bases between. The CDR3 is made up of 12 amino acids. Germline loops: CDR1 SGHNT, CDR2 YENEEA. DNA for the CDR3: TGTGCCAGCAGCCATGGAGCGGATGGCTACACCTTC. Amino acid sequence: CASSHGADGYTF. Complete variable domain (other parts from reference TRBV11-3 and TRBJ1-2): EAGVVQSPRYKIIEKKQPVAFWCNPISGHNTLYWYLQNLGQGPELLIRYENEEAVDDSQLPKDRFSAERLKGVDSTLKIQPAELGDSAVYLCASSHGADGYTFGSGTRLTVV.

This clonotype is a singleton in its sample. V is TRBV12-3 or TRBV12-4 and J is TRBJ2-5; D uncertain. CDR3 length: 13 amino acids. The V and J ends lost 6 bases and 4 bases respectively, with 12 bases between them. The CDR3 sequence is CASSQPSIETQYF. As DNA, the CDR3 is TGTGCCAGCAGCCAACCCTCAATAGAGACCCAGTACTTC.

The chain couples TRBV6-6 to TRBJ1-6; weak D call: TRBD1 (5 bases). This CDR3 is 16 amino acids long. CDR1 and CDR2 from the germline V gene are MNHNY and SVGAGI (reference sequence). V lost 7 bases and J lost 7, with 20 bases in between. The CDR3 protein is CASIHRGSFGNSPLHF. The CDR3 coding sequence is TGTGCCAGCATTCATCGGGGGTCCTTTGGAAATTCACCCCTCCACTTT.

The J gene is TRBJ1-2, the V gene TRBV24-1, with 8 bases identical to TRBD1. Trimming removed 3 bases from V and 9 bases from J; junction bases left unmatched: 11. From germline, CDR1 is KGHDR and CDR2 SFDVKD. The CDR3 is made up of 15 amino acids. The DNA for the CDR3 is TGTGCCACCAGTGATATAGGACAGGGTAGGGACAGCTACACCTTC. It translates to CATSDIGQGRDSYTF.

The chain recombines TRBV20-1 with TRBJ2-5; TRBD2 matches 14 bases. Germline V gene lookup returns CDR1 DFQATT and CDR2 SNEGSKA (reference sequence). CDR3 length: 14 amino acids. Trimming removed 5 bases from V and 5 bases from J; junction bases left unmatched: 4. The CDR3 nucleotides are TGCAGTGCTCGACTAGCGGGGGGGCGGGAGACCCAGTACTTC. Amino acids: CSARLAGGRETQYF.

The genes are TRBV12-3 or TRBV12-4 and TRBJ1-1; TRBD1 agrees at 8 bases. CDR3 length: 15 residues. V gave up 8 bases and J gave up 5 bases; unmatched junction bases: 13. CDR3 in DNA: TGTGCCAGCGGCCTAGGACAGGGTCGGGGAACTGAAGCTTTCTTT. It encodes CASGLGQGRGTEAFF.